The 2 T cell receptor beta chains below were found in one sample sequenced in a study of CD8 T cells in Susac syndrome. The RNA, about 0.45 to 1 ug, was put through reverse transcription using random hexamers. Each CDR3 protein is one row after TCRdb ran MiXCR on the immunoSEQ multiplex PCR reads. The sample includes fewer than 350,000 distinct CDR3 sequences, about 90% seen only once; the top ten take 0.065%. Sequencing was done on a sample of CD4+ T cells from PBMCs. The receptors come from a human donor with multiple sclerosis.

CDR3 amino acids: CASSIRSSLSTDTQYF. In nucleotides, the CDR3 is TGTGCCAGCAGCATACGCTCTAGCCTTAGCACAGATACGCAGTATTTT. The rearrangement uses TRBV9 and TRBJ2-3; D perhaps matches TRBD2 (5 bases). The CDR3 contains 16 residues. Germline loops: CDR1 SGDLS, CDR2 YYNGEE. The ends were cut back, 4 bases at V and 0 bases at J, with 15 bases in the middle.

The CDR3 spells CASSAIQGWNTEAFF. CDR3 DNA: TGTGCCAGCAGTGCCATACAGGGGTGGAACACTGAAGCTTTCTTT. V and J are TRBV11-2 and TRBJ1-1; 7 nucleotides line up with TRBD1. After removal of 6 bases from V and 1 base from J, the junction contained 8 bases not matched to a gene. The CDR3 spans 15 residues. Per germline, CDR1 SGHAT and CDR2 FQNNGV. The whole variable domain, remainder taken from reference TRBV11-2 and TRBJ1-1, is EAGVAQSPRYKIIEKRQSVAFWCNPISGHATLYWYQQILGQGPKLLIQFQNNGVVDDSQLPKDRFSAERLKGVDSTLKIQPAKLEDSAVYLCASSAIQGWNTEAFFGQGTRLTVV.